The clone carrying this T cell receptor beta chain was counted only a few times. What it recognizes is unknown. This specimen comes from a study of T cell clonotyping in hematopoietic cell transplantation. Findings and caveats of the study: After transplant, recipient diversity fell while pathologically expanded clonotypes grew through day 180. No sorting was done, leaving CD4 and CD8 contributions mixed.

Generated by immunoSEQ multiplex PCR, the TCRdb table keeps only in-frame clones and is missing some. The repertoire has over 10,000 clones, about half of them found once; the top ten carry around 9.9%. The TCR was taken from a man aged 50 or older in good health. Some clones in this sample may be carry-over from other donors' samples. Specimen: peripheral blood mononuclear cells.

As DNA, the CDR3 is TGTGCCAGCAGCCCACAGGGGGCGTCTAGCACAGATACGCAGTATTTT. Encoded protein: CASSPQGASSTDTQYF. The chain has TRBV4-2 and TRBJ2-3; 9 positions agree with TRBD1. Per germline, CDR1 LGHNA and CDR2 YNFKEQ. V lost 4 bases, J lost 0 bases, and 5 bases stayed unmatched. This CDR3 region has 16 residues.